The 24 T cell receptor beta chains in this list originate from one sample, sequenced in a study of cytomegalovirus exposure and HLA in healthy donors. PCR was performed using 60 Vbeta and 13 Jbeta primers. Method: immunoSEQ multiplex PCR; TCRdb's copy keeps in-frame clones and lacks some. This sample yields 79,000 or so clones, of which 65% to 75% are seen a single time; around 15% belongs to the top ten. Sequencing used PBMCs. Receptors originate from a woman between 35 and 50 years old in good health and CMV-seropositive.

V gene TRBV7-6 combines with J gene TRBJ2-3; TRBD1 might be the D (5 bases). With 4 bases removed from V and 4 bases from J, the gap between germline ends came to 21 bases. This CDR3 region has 17 residues. The germline V gene encodes CDR1 SGHVS and CDR2 FNYEAQ. The CDR3 DNA reads TGTGCCAGCAGCTCCCCCTTGGGCAGGGAATCAGCAGATACGCAGTATTTT. The encoded protein is CASSSPLGRESADTQYF. Full variable domain (outside the CDR3, taken from reference TRBV7-6 and TRBJ2-3): GAGVSQSPRYKVTKRGQDVALRCDPISGHVSLYWYRQALGQGPEFLTYFNYEAQQDKSGLPNDRFSAERPEGSISTLTIQRTEQRDSAMYRCASSSPLGRESADTQYFGPGTRLTVL.

This clone has just one count. J is TRBJ1-2 and V is TRBV2; 9 bases match TRBD1. V lost 6 bases and J lost 5; bases outside the gene matches: 1. Germline V gives CDR1 SNHLY, CDR2 FYNNEI. The CDR3 is 12 residues long. The CDR3 coding sequence is TGTGCCAGCAGACAGGGGGCATATGGCTACACCTTC. Protein product: CASRQGAYGYTF.

The genes are TRBV28 and TRBJ2-1; 11 positions match TRBD2. V was clipped by 7 bases and J by 8 bases; unmatched bases: 7. CDR1 is MDHEN and CDR2 is SYDVKM in the germline V gene. The CDR3 covers 14 residues. The CDR3 DNA follows: TGTGCCAGCATTGGGGCTAGCGGGAGGCATGAGCAGTTCTTC. It specifies CASIGASGRHEQFF. The variable domain in full, completed from reference TRBV28 and TRBJ2-1, reads DVKVTQSSRYLVKRTGEKVFLECVQDMDHENMFWYRQDPGLGLRLIYFSYDVKMKEKGDIPEGYSVSREKKERFSLILESASTNQTSMYLCASIGASGRHEQFFGPGTRLTVL.

This chain uses TRBV7-9 with TRBJ2-2, with a possible D match to TRBD1 (6 bases). CDR1 and CDR2 from the germline V gene are SEHNR and FQNEAQ (reference sequence). Between the trimmed V and J ends, which lost 3 bases and 4 bases, there was a span of 12 bases. The CDR3 has 15 amino acids. In nucleotides, the CDR3 is TGTGCCAGCAGCTTCGTACAGGGAAGCACCGGGGAGCTGTTTTTT. Its translation: CASSFVQGSTGELFF.

CDR3: CASSPTSGSGNEQFF. CDR3 nucleotide sequence: TGTGCCAGCAGCCCGACTAGCGGGAGTGGCAATGAGCAGTTCTTC. V usage is TRBV11-3 and J usage is TRBJ2-1; 12 bases are shared with TRBD2. This CDR3 region has 15 residues. The J segment lost 6 bases and the V segment lost 5 bases, leaving 5 bases of the junction unmatched. Germline CDR1 SGHNT, CDR2 YENEEA.

This clone was detected once. The chain is built from TRBV5-1 and TRBJ2-3; possible D gene TRBD2, 6 bases. V lost 0 bases to trimming and J lost 3 bases, with 14 bases between them. The CDR3 spans 16 residues. Germline loops: CDR1 SGHRS, CDR2 YFSETQ. The CDR3 bases are TGCGCCAGCAGCTTGGTAGGCGGGACCCGAACAGATACGCAGTATTTT. Translating gives CASSLVGGTRTDTQYF.

The chain is built from TRBV11-3 and TRBJ2-1; TRBD1 agrees at 8 bases. V lost 5 bases to trimming and J lost 9 bases; unmatched junction nucleotides: 6. Germline values: CDR1 SGHNT, CDR2 YENEEA. The CDR3 consists of 13 residues. CDR3: CASSALTGGEQFF. In DNA, the CDR3 is TGTGCCAGCAGCGCTCTAACAGGGGGTGAGCAGTTCTTC.

The sample holds one count of this clone. The chain has TRBV19 and TRBJ2-3; D is perhaps TRBD2 (7 bases). The CDR3 runs 15 residues. Trimming shortened V by 2 bases and J by 3 bases, and 12 bases separated the two germline ends. Per germline, CDR1 LNHDA and CDR2 SQIVND (reference sequence). CDR3 loop: CASSIPGGPTDTQYF. The CDR3 nucleotides read TGTGCCAGTAGTATACCGGGGGGCCCGACAGATACGCAGTATTTT.

This chain connects TRBV29-1 to TRBJ2-3; a weak D match, TRBD2 (5 bases). Looked up from germline, CDR1 is SQVTM and CDR2 is ANQGSEA. The V and J ends lost 4 bases and 6 bases respectively, with 17 bases between them. The CDR3 has 14 residues. This chain's CDR3 is CSVGRGTPVDTQYF. In DNA, the CDR3 is TGCAGCGTTGGCCGGGGAACCCCCGTCGATACGCAGTATTTT.

This chain joins TRBV4-1 and TRBJ2-1; D possibly corresponds to TRBD2 (6 bases). Germline V gene lookup returns CDR1 MGHRA and CDR2 YSYEKL. Trimming shortened V by 0 bases and J by 6 bases, and 18 bases separated the two germline ends. CDR3 size: 17 residues. CDR3: CASSQDRGRGGGNEQFF. The DNA for the CDR3 is TGCGCCAGCAGCCAAGATCGAGGCCGGGGAGGCGGCAATGAGCAGTTCTTC.

CDR3 coding DNA: TGTGCCAGCAGGTGGGAGGGGTGGACTGAAGCTTTCTTT. Its protein is CASRWEGWTEAFF. The V and J genes are TRBV2 and TRBJ1-1, with D possibly TRBD1 on 5 matching bases. The CDR3 length is 13 residues. Per germline, CDR1 SNHLY and CDR2 FYNNEI. V was shortened by 6 bases and J by 5 bases, with 13 bases between the two germline ends.

The chain uses TRBV25-1 and TRBJ2-5; D ambiguous. The CDR3 is 15 amino acids. The germline V gene has CDR1 MGHDK and CDR2 SYGVNS. Trimming removed 1 base from V and 2 bases from J, with 11 bases in between. CDR3 DNA: TGTGCCAGCAGTGAATTTTTTACAGATCAAGAGACCCAGTACTTC. Translated: CASSEFFTDQETQYF.

V and J are TRBV6-5 and TRBJ1-1; D is undetermined. Germline lookup yields CDR1 MNHEY and CDR2 SVGAGI. The CDR3 is 16 amino acids. V lost 0 bases and J lost 1, with 12 bases in between. CDR3 loop: CASSYSGVRENTEAFF. The CDR3 coding sequence is TGTGCCAGCAGTTACTCTGGGGTGAGGGAGAACACTGAAGCTTTCTTT.

This clone is a singleton in its sample. The V and J genes are TRBV19 and TRBJ2-2; D unclear. Germline CDR1 reads LNHDA; CDR2 reads SQIVND (reference sequence). The CDR3 has 15 residues. V lost 5 bases and J 0 bases, leaving 10 bases between the germline ends. CDR3 amino acids: CASSASFANTGELFF. The CDR3 DNA reads TGTGCCAGTAGTGCTAGTTTCGCGAACACCGGGGAGCTGTTTTTT.

J is TRBJ2-7 and V is TRBV6-5, with TRBD2 matching 11 bases. This CDR3 has 13 amino acids. Looked up from germline, CDR1 is MNHEY and CDR2 is SVGAGI. J lost 12 bases, V lost 6 bases, and 10 bases had no gene match. CDR3 amino acids: CASSGTSGLTAYF. The CDR3 region has the DNA TGTGCCAGCAGCGGGACTAGCGGACTCACGGCGTACTTC.

This clone was detected a few times. The J gene is TRBJ1-1, the V gene TRBV27, with 7 bases aligning to TRBD1. V lost 4 bases and J lost 12; bases outside the gene matches: 8. CDR1 is MNHEY and CDR2 is SMNVEV in the germline V gene (reference sequence). This CDR3 region has 12 residues. The chain's CDR3 is CASSSTGVGSFF. CDR3 DNA sequence: TGTGCCAGCAGTTCCACAGGGGTCGGGTCTTTCTTT.

This clone occurred once. V and J are TRBV6-1 and TRBJ2-7, with 8 bases matching TRBD2. CDR1 and CDR2 from the germline V gene are MNHNS and SASEGT. V was pared by 2 bases and J by 12 bases, with 6 bases of the junction left unmatched. CDR3 length equals 12 residues. CDR3 in amino acids: CASSEFNREGYF. CDR3 nucleotides: TGTGCCAGCAGTGAATTCAACCGGGAGGGGTACTTC.

The chain links TRBV21-1 to TRBJ2-7; the D call of TRBD1 is as the table states it, not checked on the DNA. TRBV21-1 is assigned pseudogene status. The CDR3 sequence is 17 residues long. This chain's CDR3 is CASSKSREGETHYEQYF. CDR3 nucleotide sequence: TGTGCCAGCAGCAAGTCCAGAGAGGGGGAGACCCACTACGAGCAGTACTTC.

The genes are TRBV5-6 and TRBJ1-1; TRBD1 aligns across 7 bases. CDR1 is SGHDT and CDR2 is YYEEEE in the germline V gene. The CDR3 is made up of 16 amino acids. J was trimmed by 3 bases and V by 3 bases; bases with no gene match: 11. The CDR3 region is CASSSWTGWGDTEAFF. CDR3 coding DNA: TGTGCCAGCAGCTCGTGGACAGGTTGGGGGGACACTGAAGCTTTCTTT.

This clone was detected only once. The CDR3 nucleotides are TGCAGCGTTGCTGGGGGGGGAAACATTCAGTACTTC. Protein sequence: CSVAGGGNIQYF. This chain links TRBV29-1 with TRBJ2-4, with 7 bases that match TRBD2. Trimming took 4 bases from V and 6 from J; bases not matched to a gene: 3. In germline, CDR1 is SQVTM, CDR2 ANQGSEA. The CDR3 runs to 12 residues.

This chain links TRBV5-1 with TRBJ2-2; D is possibly TRBD1 (5 bases). Germline-derived CDR1 and CDR2 are SGHRS and YFSETQ. There are 15 residues in the CDR3. Trimming pared 0 bases from V and 6 bases from J, leaving 12 bases between. The CDR3 is CASSLGGLTAGELFF. Here the CDR3 DNA reads TGCGCCAGCAGCTTGGGGGGCCTTACGGCCGGGGAGCTGTTTTTT.

The chain uses TRBV5-1 and TRBJ2-5, with TRBD1 as a possible D gene (6 bases). The CDR3 is made up of 16 amino acids. Germline CDR1 SGHRS, CDR2 YFSETQ. The V end was cut by 2 bases, the J end by 2 bases, with 16 bases between. The CDR3 DNA reads as TGCGCCAGCAGCTTTGGGGCAGGGGCGACACAAGAGACCCAGTACTTC. It encodes CASSFGAGATQETQYF.

This clone was picked up one time. The V and J genes are TRBV4-1 and TRBJ2-1, with unresolved D. Germline V gene sequence: CDR1 MGHRA, CDR2 YSYEKL. The CDR3 is 15 amino acids. Trimming pared 0 bases from V and 0 bases from J, leaving 6 bases between. CDR3 in amino acids: CASSQEMSSYNEQFF. In nucleotides, the CDR3 is TGCGCCAGCAGCCAAGAAATGAGCTCCTACAATGAGCAGTTCTTC.

The chain joins TRBV4-1 to TRBJ1-4; 9 bases line up with TRBD1. CDR3 length: 16 amino acids. CDR1 and CDR2 (germline): MGHRA, YSYEKL. With 4 bases clipped from V and 7 bases from J, the junction kept 10 bases outside the gene matches. CDR3 nucleotides: TGCGCCAGCAGCCCGGGACAGGGAGTGAAGGGTGAAAAACTGTTTTTT. It yields the protein CASSPGQGVKGEKLFF.